This T cell receptor (beta chain) is from a study of T cells in Graves' hyperthyroidism and ophthalmopathy. General study results and limits: Among clonotypes expanded in thyroid above 0.001, most were also found in blood.

A patient was excluded if there was uncontrolled infection, other autoimmune disease, pregnancy or lactation. Germline V lookup: CDR1 LNHDA, CDR2 SQIVND (reference sequence). With 7 bases clipped from V and 7 bases from J, the junction kept 13 bases outside the gene matches. The CDR3 contains 15 residues. This clonotype came up a few times. The target antigen is unknown. What was amplified from RNA transcripts were TCR beta CDR3 regions. The HTBI primer set served for first-round RT-PCR of the TCR CDR3. TCRdb itself ran the multiplex PCR reads through MiXCR, one entry per CDR3 protein. This sample has around 530,000 distinct CDR3 sequences, with 17% found just once.

This clonotype originated in a woman aged 18-29 years with Graves' ophthalmopathy. The sample was blood. This sequence joins TRBV19 and TRBJ1-1, with 9 positions matching TRBD1. The CDR3 region has the DNA TGTGCCAGTATCTCCGGGACAGGGCGCGCGGGTGAAGCTTTCTTT. It is translated as CASISGTGRAGEAFF.